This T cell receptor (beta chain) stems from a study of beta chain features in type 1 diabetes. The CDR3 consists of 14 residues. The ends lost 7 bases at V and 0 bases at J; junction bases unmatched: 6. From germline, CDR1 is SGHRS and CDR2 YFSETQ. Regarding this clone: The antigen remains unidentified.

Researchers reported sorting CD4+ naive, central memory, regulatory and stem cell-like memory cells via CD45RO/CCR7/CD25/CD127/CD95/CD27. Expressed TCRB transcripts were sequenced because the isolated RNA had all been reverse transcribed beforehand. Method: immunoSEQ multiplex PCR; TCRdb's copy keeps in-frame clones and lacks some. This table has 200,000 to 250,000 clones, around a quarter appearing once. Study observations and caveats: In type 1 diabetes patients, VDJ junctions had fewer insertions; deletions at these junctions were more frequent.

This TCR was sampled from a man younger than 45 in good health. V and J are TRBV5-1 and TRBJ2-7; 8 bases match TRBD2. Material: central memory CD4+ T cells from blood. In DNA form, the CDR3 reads TGCGCCAGCGGCGGGGGGTCCCCCTCCTACGAGCAGTACTTC. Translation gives CASGGGSPSYEQYF. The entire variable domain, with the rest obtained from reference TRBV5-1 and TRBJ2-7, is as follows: KAGVTQTPRYLIKTRGQQVTLSCSPISGHRSVSWYQQTPGQGLQFLFEYFSETQRNKGNFPGRFSGRQFSNSRSEMNVSTLELGDSALYLCASGGGSPSYEQYFGPGTRLTVT.